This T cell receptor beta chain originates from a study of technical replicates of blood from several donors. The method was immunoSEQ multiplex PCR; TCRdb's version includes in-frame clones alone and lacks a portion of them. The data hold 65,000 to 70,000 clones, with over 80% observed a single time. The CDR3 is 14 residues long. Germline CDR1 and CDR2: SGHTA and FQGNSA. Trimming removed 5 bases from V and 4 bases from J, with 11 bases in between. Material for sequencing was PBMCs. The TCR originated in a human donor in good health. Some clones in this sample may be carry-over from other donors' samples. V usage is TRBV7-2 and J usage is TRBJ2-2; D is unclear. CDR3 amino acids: CASSPRQVTGELFF. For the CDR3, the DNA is TGTGCCAGCAGCCCACGGCAGGTCACCGGGGAGCTGTTTTTT. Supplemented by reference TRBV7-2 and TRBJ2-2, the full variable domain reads GAGVSQSPSNKVTEKGKDVELRCDPISGHTALYWYRQSLGQGLEFLIYFQGNSAPDKSGLPSDRFSAERTGGSVSTLTIQRTQQEDSAVYLCASSPRQVTGELFFGEGSRLTVL.